The clone carrying this T cell receptor (beta chain) was recorded at least ten times. What it binds is unknown. TCRdb re-called the multiplex PCR reads with MiXCR, one entry per CDR3 protein. The sample holds about 140,000 distinct CDR3 sequences, 20% to 25% seen once. The data were taken from a study of breast tumors, draining lymph nodes, adjacent tissues. Study-level points and caveats: Tumors had less TCR diversity than lymph nodes, more than nontumor tissue. The data were judged consistent with most tumor T cells coming from lymph node and expanding in tumor. That most tumor T cells come from lymph nodes remained unproven.

The V end lost 5 bases, the J end lost 2 bases, and 7 bases lay between the germline ends. There are 13 residues in the CDR3. CDR1 is MGHDK and CDR2 is SYGVNS in the germline V gene. Samples came from axillary lymph nodes draining the breast cancer. Sequencing was carried out using axillary lymph node tissue. The receptor comes from a female donor with breast cancer. Some clones in this sample may be carry-over from other donors' samples. The rearrangement joins TRBV25-1 to TRBJ2-1; D may be TRBD1 (6 bases). CDR3: CASSSGAYNEQFF. CDR3 nucleotides: TGTGCCAGCAGTTCAGGGGCCTACAATGAGCAGTTCTTC.